The 25 T cell receptor beta chains reported below all come from one sample, sequenced in a study of shared clonotypes between healthy human individuals. Here immunoSEQ multiplex PCR was the method, and the copy in TCRdb shows in-frame clones only, minus some. Counted here are about 180,000 clones, 85% to 95% occurring once; the ten biggest clones make up around 0.067%. The sample was naive CD4+ T cells sorted from blood. The subset: CD45RA+ positively selected. These receptors originate from a woman in her twenties or thirties in good health.

The rearrangement uses TRBV4-1 and TRBJ2-5; 7 nucleotides align to TRBD2. Trimming took 5 bases from V and 4 from J; bases not matched to a gene: 1. From germline, CDR1 is MGHRA and CDR2 YSYEKL. The CDR3 has 12 residues. This chain's CDR3 is CASSGGGETQYF. For the CDR3, the DNA is TGCGCCAGCAGCGGGGGGGGAGAGACCCAGTACTTC.

The J gene is TRBJ2-7, the V gene TRBV18, with 10 bases fitting TRBD2. Germline CDR1 reads KGHSH; CDR2 reads LQKENI. This CDR3 contains 16 residues. V lost 4 bases and J lost 0; bases outside the gene matches: 6. CDR3 sequence (DNA): TGTGCCAGCTCACTACTAGCGGGACAGAGCTCCTACGAGCAGTACTTC. Amino acid sequence: CASSLLAGQSSYEQYF.

The rearrangement uses TRBV27 and TRBJ1-4; D is unresolved. The ends were cut back, 4 bases at V and 0 bases at J, with 21 bases in the middle. The CDR3 has 19 amino acids. Germline loops: CDR1 MNHEY, CDR2 SMNVEV (reference sequence). CDR3 amino acids: CASSSNREGSKATNEKLFF. CDR3 nucleotides: TGTGCCAGCAGTTCTAATAGAGAGGGATCAAAAGCAACTAATGAAAAACTGTTTTTT.

The chain is built from TRBV4-2 and TRBJ2-7; 10 nucleotides match TRBD1. V trimming: 5 bases; J trimming: 2 bases; junction bases outside the gene matches: 6. The CDR3 sequence is 15 residues long. Germline V gene sequence: CDR1 LGHNA, CDR2 YNFKEQ. The CDR3 region is CASSSPGTGAYEQYF. In DNA form, the CDR3 reads TGTGCCAGCAGCTCGCCCGGGACAGGGGCCTACGAGCAGTACTTC.

The chain has TRBV5-4 and TRBJ2-7, with TRBD2 matching 9 bases. This CDR3 comprises 16 residues. J lost 2 bases, V lost 4 bases, and 10 bases had no gene match. Germline V gene sequence: CDR1 SGHNT, CDR2 YYREEE (reference sequence). The CDR3 DNA reads TGTGCCAGCAGCGTTTCGGGCGGGACTAGCCCCTACGAGCAGTACTTC. The encoded protein is CASSVSGGTSPYEQYF.

The V gene is TRBV15, the J gene TRBJ1-3; unclear D gene. The CDR3 is 14 amino acids. From germline, CDR1 is LNHNV and CDR2 YYDKDF (reference sequence). Trimming removed 1 base at V and 4 bases at J, with 8 bases between. The CDR3 is CATSRVSGGNTIYF. The CDR3 nucleotides are TGTGCCACCAGCAGAGTGTCGGGGGGAAACACCATATATTTT.

This chain's CDR3 is CASSPPRAGGPKGGELFF. The CDR3 nucleotides are TGTGCCAGCAGCCCCCCCCGTGCGGGAGGGCCTAAGGGCGGGGAGCTGTTTTTT. The chain joins TRBV14 to TRBJ2-2; 9 bases line up with TRBD2. V shed 4 bases and J 7 bases; nucleotides not matched to a gene: 16. The CDR3 spans 18 residues. CDR1 and CDR2 (germline): SGHDN, FVKESK.

This chain links TRBV6-5 with TRBJ1-3; D not certain. Trimming cost V 3 bases and J 7 bases, with 13 bases left between them. CDR1 MNHEY and CDR2 SVGAGI come from the germline V gene. The CDR3 spans 14 residues. This chain's CDR3 is CASSYSADGNTIYF. CDR3 in DNA: TGTGCCAGCAGTTATTCCGCGGATGGGAACACCATATATTTT.

V usage is TRBV27 and J usage is TRBJ2-1; D is ambiguous. The V end was cut by 5 bases, the J end by 8 bases, with 7 bases between. Germline CDR1 and CDR2: MNHEY and SMNVEV (reference sequence). The CDR3 loop spans 11 amino acids. The chain's CDR3 is CASSQKHEQFF. The CDR3 region has the DNA TGTGCCAGCAGTCAAAAGCATGAGCAGTTCTTC.

In this sample, this clone turned up once. V and J are TRBV11-3 and TRBJ2-1; the D is unclear. Germline V lookup: CDR1 SGHNT, CDR2 YENEEA. This CDR3 comprises 13 residues. With 7 bases removed from V and 10 bases from J, the gap between germline ends came to 17 bases. CDR3 nucleotide sequence: TGTGCCAGCAATATAGATTTCTTGCCGGAGCAGTTCTTC. Translation: CASNIDFLPEQFF.

The chain is built from TRBV18 and TRBJ1-2; TRBD1 matches at 10 bases. Germline CDR1 reads KGHSH; CDR2 reads LQKENI. This CDR3 is 16 amino acids long. Trimming took 6 bases from V and 8 from J; bases not matched to a gene: 15. Written as DNA, the CDR3 is TGTGCCAGCTCGCCCGCCACTCGACAGGGGGCAGAAGGCTACACCTTC. Amino acids: CASSPATRQGAEGYTF. Using reference TRBV18 and TRBJ1-2 for the parts outside the CDR3, the full variable domain is NAGVMQNPRHLVRRRGQEARLRCSPMKGHSHVYWYRQLPEEGLKFMVYLQKENIIDESGMPKERFSAEFPKEGPSILRIQQVVRGDSAAYFCASSPATRQGAEGYTFGSGTRLTVV.

The DNA for the CDR3 is TGTGCCAGTACCCCGACCCTAAACAATGAGCAGTTCTTC. It translates to CASTPTLNNEQFF. The chain joins TRBV19 to TRBJ2-1; no clear D gene. Germline V gene lookup returns CDR1 LNHDA and CDR2 SQIVND (reference sequence). V was trimmed by 7 bases and J by 5 bases, leaving 12 bases between them. The CDR3 spans 13 residues.

This chain links TRBV7-9 with TRBJ2-1, with D hard to call. This CDR3 comprises 16 residues. V lost 5 bases and J 7 bases, leaving 21 bases between the germline ends. The germline gives CDR1 SEHNR, CDR2 FQNEAQ (reference sequence). The chain's CDR3 is CASSRSGPTGINEQFF. In DNA form, the CDR3 reads TGTGCCAGCAGCCGATCCGGCCCGACCGGCATAAATGAGCAGTTCTTC.

The chain uses TRBV7-2 and TRBJ2-2; 7 bases align to TRBD1. Germline-derived CDR1 and CDR2 are SGHTA and FQGNSA. Losses at the gene ends were 5 bases for V and 5 bases for J; bases not matched to a gene: 8. The CDR3 is 15 residues long. CDR3 nucleotide sequence: TGTGCCAGCAGCACCCTGACAGGGTATACCGGGGAGCTGTTTTTT. Translated: CASSTLTGYTGELFF.

The J gene is TRBJ1-3, the V gene TRBV7-9; D gene unclear. The CDR3 covers 15 residues. V was clipped by 1 base and J by 7 bases, with 14 bases between them. CDR1 and CDR2 from the germline V gene are SEHNR and FQNEAQ (reference sequence). CDR3 DNA: TGTGCCAGCAGCTTAGATTTGGCTCAGCGTAACACCATATATTTT. Protein: CASSLDLAQRNTIYF. The full variable domain, its missing parts supplied by reference TRBV7-9 and TRBJ1-3, is DTGVSQNPRHKITKRGQNVTFRCDPISEHNRLYWYRQTLGQGPEFLTYFQNEAQLEKSRLLSDRFSAERPKGSFSTLEIQRTEQGDSAMYLCASSLDLAQRNTIYFGEGSWLTVV.

The genes are TRBV5-1 and TRBJ1-1; D gene uncertain. The length of the CDR3 is 15 residues. Trimming took off 0 bases at V and 3 bases at J, with 12 bases between the two ends. CDR1 and CDR2 from the germline V gene are SGHRS and YFSETQ. The CDR3 reads CASSLAASTDTEAFF. In DNA, the CDR3 is TGCGCCAGCAGCTTGGCAGCCTCTACGGACACTGAAGCTTTCTTT.

The genes are TRBV27 and TRBJ1-2, with no clear D. V was pared by 3 bases and J by 1 base, with 9 bases between. CDR1 and CDR2 from the germline V gene are MNHEY and SMNVEV (reference sequence). CDR3 length: 14 amino acids. CDR3 coding DNA: TGTGCCAGCAGTTTGGCAGCCGATAACTATGGCTACACCTTC. Protein product: CASSLAADNYGYTF.

This clone appeared a single time. The rearrangement links TRBV30 to TRBJ1-1; 7 bases fit TRBD1. V shed 5 bases and J 0 bases; nucleotides not matched to a gene: 3. The CDR3 has 13 residues. CDR1 is GTSNPN, CDR2 SVGIG, per germline (reference sequence). The chain's CDR3 is CAWEGQLNTEAFF. CDR3 DNA sequence: TGTGCCTGGGAGGGACAGCTGAACACTGAAGCTTTCTTT.

The V call is TRBV5-4, the J call TRBJ2-1; 11 nucleotides line up with TRBD2. V dropped 4 bases and J dropped 4; count of bases not matched to a gene: 4. Germline CDR1 reads SGHNT; CDR2 reads YYREEE (reference sequence). This CDR3 has 15 residues. As DNA, the CDR3 is TGTGCCAGCAGCCAGACTAGCGGGAAATACAATGAGCAGTTCTTC. It translates to CASSQTSGKYNEQFF.

The V gene is TRBV5-1, the J gene TRBJ2-1; 13 bases are shared with TRBD2. The CDR3 has 15 amino acids. J lost 7 bases, V lost 3 bases, and 4 bases had no gene match. Germline values: CDR1 SGHRS, CDR2 YFSETQ. The CDR3 DNA is TGCGCCAGCAGCTATTGGACTAGCGGGAGTAATGAGCAGTTCTTC. The encoded protein is CASSYWTSGSNEQFF.

The chain uses TRBV10-3 and TRBJ2-7; D possibly matches TRBD1 or TRBD2 (5 bases each). The V end was cut by 6 bases, the J end by 6 bases, with 21 bases between. The CDR3 has 15 amino acids. Germline V gives CDR1 ENHRY, CDR2 SYGVKD. The CDR3 DNA follows: TGTGCCATCAGGGACCCCGGCGAGGGGCGGACCGAGCAGTACTTC. Translated: CAIRDPGEGRTEQYF.

The chain recombines TRBV28 with TRBJ2-7; no firm D call. The CDR3 consists of 11 residues. V dropped 9 bases and J dropped 0 bases, with 6 bases sitting between them. CDR1 and CDR2 from the germline V gene are MDHEN and SYDVKM. CDR3 loop: CASTSSYEQYF. As DNA, the CDR3 is TGTGCCAGTACGAGCTCCTACGAGCAGTACTTC.

The V and J genes are TRBV11-3 and TRBJ2-7; D tentatively fits TRBD1 or TRBD2 (5 bases each). Per the germline V gene, CDR1 is SGHNT and CDR2 is YENEEA. V lost 2 bases and J lost 11, with 16 bases in between. This CDR3 is built from 13 residues. In DNA form, the CDR3 reads TGTGCCAGCAGCTTAACTGGGGACGGCCCTAAGTACTTC. It yields the protein CASSLTGDGPKYF.

V is TRBV20-1 and J is TRBJ1-1; unclear D gene. The germline V gene has CDR1 DFQATT and CDR2 SNEGSKA (reference sequence). V lost 6 bases, J lost 8 bases, and 10 bases lay in between. This CDR3 has 10 amino acids. The CDR3 region is CSAKRAEAFF. For the CDR3, the DNA is TGCAGTGCGAAGAGGGCAGAAGCTTTCTTT.

The chain carries TRBV5-4 and TRBJ2-6; TRBD1 aligns across 10 bases. This CDR3 is built from 16 residues. V trimming: 4 bases; J trimming: 2 bases; junction bases outside the gene matches: 3. Germline lookup yields CDR1 SGHNT and CDR2 YYREEE (reference sequence). CDR3 in DNA: TGTGCCAGCAGCCCGGACAGGGGGACTGGGGCCAACGTCCTGACTTTC. It codes for CASSPDRGTGANVLTF.